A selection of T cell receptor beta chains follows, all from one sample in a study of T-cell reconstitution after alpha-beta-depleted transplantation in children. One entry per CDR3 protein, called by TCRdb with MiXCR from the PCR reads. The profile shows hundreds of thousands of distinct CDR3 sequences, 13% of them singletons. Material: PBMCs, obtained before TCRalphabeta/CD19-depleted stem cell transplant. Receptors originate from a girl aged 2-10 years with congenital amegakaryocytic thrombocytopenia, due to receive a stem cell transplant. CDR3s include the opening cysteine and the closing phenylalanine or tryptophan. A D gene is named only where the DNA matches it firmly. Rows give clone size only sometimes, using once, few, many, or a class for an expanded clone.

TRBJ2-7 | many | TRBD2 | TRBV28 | CASSPDPGTNYEQYF | TGTGCCAGCAGTCCCGACCCAGGGACTAACTACGAGCAGTACTTC
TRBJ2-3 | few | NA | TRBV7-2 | CASSVGAPLADF | TGTGCCAGCAGCGTAGGGGCTCCCTTGGCGGATTTT
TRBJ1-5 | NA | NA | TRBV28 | CASSTWGRDQPQHF | TGTGCCAGCAGTACATGGGGGCGCGATCAGCCCCAGCATTTT
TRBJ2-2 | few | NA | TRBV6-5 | CASSYSSTAGELFF | TGTGCCAGCAGTTACAGCAGTACCGCCGGGGAGCTGTTTTTT
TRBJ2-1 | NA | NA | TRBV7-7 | CASSLAPDRTYNEQFF | TGTGCCAGCAGCTTAGCGCCTGACAGAACCTACAATGAGCAGTTCTTC
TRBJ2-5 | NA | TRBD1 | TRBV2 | CASSERGRQETQYF | TGTGCCAGCAGTGAGAGGGGGCGTCAAGAGACCCAGTACTTC
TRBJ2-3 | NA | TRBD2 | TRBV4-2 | CASSQDPGWEGTYTQYF | TGTGCCAGCAGCCAAGATCCGGGGTGGGAGGGCACATATACGCAGTATTTT
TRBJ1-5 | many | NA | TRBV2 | CASSTGRNQPQHF | TGTGCCAGCAGCACCGGGAGAAATCAGCCCCAGCATTTT
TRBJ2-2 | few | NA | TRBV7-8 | CASSLLVGTNTGELFF | TGTGCCAGCAGCCTACTAGTGGGGACGAACACCGGGGAGCTGTTTTTT
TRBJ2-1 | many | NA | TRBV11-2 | CASSLGPRGDNEQFF | TGTGCCAGCAGCTTAGGCCCGAGGGGGGACAATGAGCAGTTCTTC
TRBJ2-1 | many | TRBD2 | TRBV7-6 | CASSLVASGDNEQFF | TGTGCCAGCAGCTTAGTTGCTAGCGGAGACAATGAGCAGTTCTTC